A single sample gave rise to the 2 T cell receptor beta chains below, sequenced in a study of cytomegalovirus exposure and HLA in healthy donors. In the PCR, 60 Vbeta and 13 Jbeta primers were used. Sequenced by immunoSEQ multiplex PCR; TCRdb stores in-frame clones only, minus some. The repertoire has about 88,000 clones, 75% to 85% of them found once; the top ten carry about 5%. Sequencing was performed on PBMCs. The receptors shown here come from a woman between 40 and 55 years old in good health and CMV-seronegative.

The chain uses TRBV5-8 and TRBJ2-3; 10 bases match TRBD1. The length of the CDR3 is 14 residues. In germline, CDR1 is SGHTS, CDR2 YDEGEE. Losses at the gene ends were 4 bases for V and 5 bases for J; bases not matched to a gene: 4. This CDR3 reads CASSPGQGGDTQYF. The DNA for the CDR3 is TGTGCCAGCAGCCCCGGACAGGGGGGAGATACGCAGTATTTT.

The genes are TRBV7-6 and TRBJ2-3, with D perhaps TRBD2 (6 bases). In germline, CDR1 is SGHVS, CDR2 FNYEAQ. V was trimmed by 5 bases and J by 3 bases, leaving 18 bases between them. The CDR3 runs 16 residues. For the CDR3, the DNA is TGTGCCAGCAGCAATATAGTCCTAGCGAGAACAGATACGCAGTATTTT. Its translation: CASSNIVLARTDTQYF.